This T cell receptor (beta chain) derives from a study of beta chain features in type 1 diabetes. Study results and limitations: The naive, central memory and Treg TCRB repertoires showed an apparent similarity that was greater among patients than among healthy donors.

As every portion of the isolated RNA was reverse transcribed, the sequencing read expressed TCRB transcripts. Method: immunoSEQ multiplex PCR; TCRdb's copy keeps in-frame clones and lacks some. The sample holds about 330,000 clones, approximately 9.9% seen once. The CDR3 has 11 residues. V was cut by 6 bases and J by 7 bases, with 7 bases left in between. Per the germline V gene, CDR1 is MDHEN and CDR2 is SYDVKM. Concerning this clone: What it binds is not known.

Sorting of CD4+ naive, central memory, regulatory and stem cell-like memory cells was performed via CD45RO/CCR7/CD25/CD127/CD95/CD27. The sample consisted of naive CD4+ T cells from blood. This chain joins TRBV28 and TRBJ2-1; no clear D gene. The sequence was collected from a woman between 25 and 40 years old in good health. The CDR3 DNA reads TGTGCCAGCAGGGGCCGAAATGAGCAGTTCTTC. As protein: CASRGRNEQFF.